The sequence of this T cell receptor (beta chain) was determined in a study of human T cells and chemical hapten exposure. Study background: Per-sample TCR yields varied mainly from small pooled library volume differences.

General observations from the study: TCRs whose frequency exceeded 1 in 1000 remained the same following DPC sensitization.

Only a few counts were recorded for this clonotype. Its antigen is unidentified. The time point here: healthy volunteer bleed at 6 weeks. Sequencing started from total RNA isolated from unfractionated whole blood. Unique molecular identifiers were affixed to discrete cDNA molecules within the library. Authors' methods: A typical sample had roughly 96,000 TCRs, with about 20,000 to 750,000 overall. TCRdb re-called the RACE reads through MiXCR, storing one row per CDR3 protein. These V and J calls rely on TCRdb rather than the paper's analysis. The sample lists approximately 81,000 distinct CDR3 sequences, about 8.7% occurring once. The CDR3 contains 15 residues. Germline V gene lookup returns CDR1 DFQATT and CDR2 SNEGSKA (reference sequence). Trimming left V 3 bases short and J 0 bases short, with 15 bases between.

Sequencing input: whole blood. This TCR was recovered from a male donor in good health. Some clones in this sample may be carry-over from other donors' samples. This chain connects TRBV20-1 to TRBJ2-7, with D perhaps matching TRBD1 (5 bases). CDR3 coding DNA: TGCAGTGCTAGGCCGATACATGACAGCTCCTACGAGCAGTACTTC. This gives the protein CSARPIHDSSYEQYF.